The clone carrying this T cell receptor beta chain was counted many times. Its target is not known. The data were taken from a study of neurological immune-mediated disorders. Looking at the study overall: Among around 34 multiple sclerosis patients, about 30 were relapsing-remitting and 3 were secondary progressive.

Study observations and caveats: Expanded clones shared no identical CDR3 amino acid sequences across subjects, which suggested private TCR-beta repertoires in all groups. The repertoires of 18 of 34 multiple sclerosis patients were placed by phylogenetic grouping in a single related-CDR3 cluster, which may be a signature.

5'RACE with 10-nucleotide random UMIs generated the cDNA. Via MiXCR, TCRdb re-called the 5' RACE reads, giving one row per CDR3 protein. The data show tens of thousands of distinct CDR3 sequences, nearly 3.5% seen once. V shed 2 bases and J 0 bases; nucleotides not matched to a gene: 7. This CDR3 contains 19 residues. Germline V lookup: CDR1 MNHEY, CDR2 SVGAGI. The sequencing sample was made of PBMCs. This TCR came from a man aged 35 to 55 with multiple sclerosis. The rearrangement joins TRBV6-5 to TRBJ2-6, with 10 positions matching TRBD1. The CDR3 coding sequence is TGTGCCAGCAGTTACGGGACAGGGGCCCTCTTCTCTGGGGCCAACGTCCTGACTTTC. Its protein is CASSYGTGALFSGANVLTF.